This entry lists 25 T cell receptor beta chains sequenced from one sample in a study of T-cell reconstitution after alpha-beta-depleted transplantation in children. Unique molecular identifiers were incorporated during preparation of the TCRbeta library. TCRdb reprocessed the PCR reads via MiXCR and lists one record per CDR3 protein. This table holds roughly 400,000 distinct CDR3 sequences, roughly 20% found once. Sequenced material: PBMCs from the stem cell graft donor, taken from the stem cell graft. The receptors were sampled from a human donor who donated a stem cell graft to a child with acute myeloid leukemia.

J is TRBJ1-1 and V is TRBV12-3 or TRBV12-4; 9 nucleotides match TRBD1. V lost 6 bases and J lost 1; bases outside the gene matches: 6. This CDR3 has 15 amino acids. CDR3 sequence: CASRPPGQGNTEAFF. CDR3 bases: TGTGCCAGCAGGCCACCGGGACAGGGGAACACTGAAGCTTTCTTT.

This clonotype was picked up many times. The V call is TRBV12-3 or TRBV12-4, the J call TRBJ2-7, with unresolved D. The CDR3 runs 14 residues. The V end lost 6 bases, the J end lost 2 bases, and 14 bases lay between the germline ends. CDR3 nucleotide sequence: TGTGCCAGCAGCCGAGGTGGGCTGGCCTACGAGCAGTACTTC. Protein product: CASSRGGLAYEQYF.

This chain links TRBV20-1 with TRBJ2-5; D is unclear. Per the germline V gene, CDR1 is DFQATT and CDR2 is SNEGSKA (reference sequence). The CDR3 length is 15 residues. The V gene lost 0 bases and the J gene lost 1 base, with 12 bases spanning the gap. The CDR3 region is CSARDFLGSQETQYF. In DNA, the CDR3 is TGCAGTGCTAGAGATTTCTTGGGCAGCCAAGAGACCCAGTACTTC.

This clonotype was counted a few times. CDR3 residues: CASSEGVTAGGIGELFF. CDR3 DNA sequence: TGCGCCAGCAGCGAAGGGGTAACAGCGGGAGGTATCGGGGAGCTGTTTTTT. The V call is TRBV10-2, the J call TRBJ2-2; 9 bases align to TRBD2. The J segment lost 7 bases and the V segment lost 6 bases, leaving 15 bases of the junction unmatched. Germline CDR1 WSHSY, CDR2 SAAADI. The CDR3 sequence is 17 residues long.

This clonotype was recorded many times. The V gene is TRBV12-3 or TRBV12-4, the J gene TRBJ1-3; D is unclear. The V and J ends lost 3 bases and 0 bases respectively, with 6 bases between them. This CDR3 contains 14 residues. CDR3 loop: CASSFMSSGNTIYF. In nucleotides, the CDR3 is TGTGCCAGCAGTTTTATGAGCTCTGGAAACACCATATATTTT.

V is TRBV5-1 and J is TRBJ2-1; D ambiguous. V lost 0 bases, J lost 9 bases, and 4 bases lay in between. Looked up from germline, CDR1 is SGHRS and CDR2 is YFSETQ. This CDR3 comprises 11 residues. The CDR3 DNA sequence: TGCGCCAGCAGCTTGGCGGCTGAGCAGTTCTTC. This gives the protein CASSLAAEQFF.

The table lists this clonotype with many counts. The CDR3 coding sequence is TGCAGCGTTGTATACGGGGCCATAGGCCAAGAGACCCAGTACTTC. This sequence encodes CSVVYGAIGQETQYF. This sequence joins TRBV29-1 and TRBJ2-5, with D perhaps being TRBD1 or TRBD2 (5 bases each). Per the germline V gene, CDR1 is SQVTM and CDR2 is ANQGSEA. V was pared by 4 bases and J by 1 base, with 16 bases between. The CDR3 consists of 15 residues. Combining the CDR3 with reference TRBV29-1 and TRBJ2-5 gives the whole variable domain SAVISQKPSRDICQRGTSLTIQCQVDSQVTMMFWYRQQPGQSLTLIATANQGSEATYESGFVIDKFPISRPNLTFSTLTVSNMSPEDSSIYLCSVVYGAIGQETQYFGPGTRLLVL.

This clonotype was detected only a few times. The DNA of the CDR3 is TGCGCCAGCAGCCAAGAACATCGCAGCCCCTACGAGCAGTACTTC. It codes for CASSQEHRSPYEQYF. The chain employs TRBV4-1 and TRBJ2-7; D gene uncertain. The germline V and J ends were trimmed by 0 bases and 2 bases, with 11 bases remaining between them. Germline V gene lookup returns CDR1 MGHRA and CDR2 YSYEKL. This CDR3 is built from 15 residues.

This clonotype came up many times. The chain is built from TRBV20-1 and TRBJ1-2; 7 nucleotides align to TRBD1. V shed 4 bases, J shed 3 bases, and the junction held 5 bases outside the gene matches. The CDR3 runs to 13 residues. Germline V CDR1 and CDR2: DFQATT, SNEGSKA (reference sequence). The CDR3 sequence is CSATTGDHYGYTF. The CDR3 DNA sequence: TGCAGTGCTACTACAGGGGATCACTATGGCTACACCTTC.

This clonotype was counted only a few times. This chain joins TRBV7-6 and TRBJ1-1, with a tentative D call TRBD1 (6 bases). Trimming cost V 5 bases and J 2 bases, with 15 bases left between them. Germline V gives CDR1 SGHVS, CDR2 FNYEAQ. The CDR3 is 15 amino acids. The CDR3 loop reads CASSPRRDTNTEAFF. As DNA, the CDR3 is TGTGCCAGCAGCCCCCGCCGGGACACCAACACTGAAGCTTTCTTT.

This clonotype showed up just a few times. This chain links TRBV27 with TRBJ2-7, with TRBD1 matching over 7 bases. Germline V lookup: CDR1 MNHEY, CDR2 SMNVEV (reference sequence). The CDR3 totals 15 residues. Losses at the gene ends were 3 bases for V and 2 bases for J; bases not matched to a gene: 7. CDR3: CASSFLTGRAYEQYF. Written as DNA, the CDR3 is TGTGCCAGCAGTTTCCTGACAGGGCGGGCCTACGAGCAGTACTTC.

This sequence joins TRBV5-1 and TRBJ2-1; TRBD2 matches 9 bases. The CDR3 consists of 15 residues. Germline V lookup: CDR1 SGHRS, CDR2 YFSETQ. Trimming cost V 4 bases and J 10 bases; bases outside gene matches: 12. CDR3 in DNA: TGCGCCAGCAGCACCGGGACTAGCTTCGCACGGGAGCAGTTCTTC. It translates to CASSTGTSFAREQFF.

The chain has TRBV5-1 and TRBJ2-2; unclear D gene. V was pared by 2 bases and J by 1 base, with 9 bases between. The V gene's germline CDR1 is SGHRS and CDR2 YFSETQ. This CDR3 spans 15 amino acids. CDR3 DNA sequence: TGCGCCAGCAGCTTCGTTTTTGGGAACACCGGGGAGCTGTTTTTT. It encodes CASSFVFGNTGELFF.

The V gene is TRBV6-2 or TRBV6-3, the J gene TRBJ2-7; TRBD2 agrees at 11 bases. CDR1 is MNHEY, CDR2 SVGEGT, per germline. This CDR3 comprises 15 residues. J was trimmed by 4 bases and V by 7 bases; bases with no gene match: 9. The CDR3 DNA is TGTGCCAGCAACATCTTTGGACTAGCGGGTTACGAGCAGTACTTC. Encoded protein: CASNIFGLAGYEQYF.

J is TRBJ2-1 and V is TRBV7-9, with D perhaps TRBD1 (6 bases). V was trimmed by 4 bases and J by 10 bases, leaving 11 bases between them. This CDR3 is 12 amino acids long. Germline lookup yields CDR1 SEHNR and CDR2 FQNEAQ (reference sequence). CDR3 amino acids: CASSSGRGEQFF. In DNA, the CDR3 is TGTGCCAGCAGCTCTGGAAGGGGGGAGCAGTTCTTC.

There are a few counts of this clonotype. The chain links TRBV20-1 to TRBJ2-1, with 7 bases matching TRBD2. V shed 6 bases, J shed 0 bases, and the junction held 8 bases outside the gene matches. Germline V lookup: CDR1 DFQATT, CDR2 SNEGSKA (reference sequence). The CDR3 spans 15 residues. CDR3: CSAPSGLSSYNEQFF. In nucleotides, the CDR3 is TGCAGTGCCCCTAGCGGCTTGAGCTCCTACAATGAGCAGTTCTTC.

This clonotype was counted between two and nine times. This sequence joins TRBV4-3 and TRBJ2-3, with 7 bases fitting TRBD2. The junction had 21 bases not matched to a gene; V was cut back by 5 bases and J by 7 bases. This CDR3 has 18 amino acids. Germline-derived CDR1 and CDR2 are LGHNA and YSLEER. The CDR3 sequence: CASSFTRSVAGGGYTQYF. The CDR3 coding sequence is TGCGCCAGCAGCTTCACCCGCTCGGTAGCGGGCGGAGGATATACGCAGTATTTT.

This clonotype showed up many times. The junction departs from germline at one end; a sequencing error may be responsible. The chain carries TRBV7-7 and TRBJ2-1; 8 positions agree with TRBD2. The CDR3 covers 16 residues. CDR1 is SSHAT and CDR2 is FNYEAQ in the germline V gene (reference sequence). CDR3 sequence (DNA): TGTGCTAGCAGCCCAGGACTAGCCGCGTCCTACAATGAGCAGTTCTTC. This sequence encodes CASSPGLAASYNEQFF.

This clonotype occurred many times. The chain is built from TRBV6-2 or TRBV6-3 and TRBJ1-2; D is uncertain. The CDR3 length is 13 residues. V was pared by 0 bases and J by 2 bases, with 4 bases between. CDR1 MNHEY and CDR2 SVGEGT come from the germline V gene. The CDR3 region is CASSYSDNYGYTF. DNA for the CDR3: TGTGCCAGCAGTTACTCGGACAACTATGGCTACACCTTC.

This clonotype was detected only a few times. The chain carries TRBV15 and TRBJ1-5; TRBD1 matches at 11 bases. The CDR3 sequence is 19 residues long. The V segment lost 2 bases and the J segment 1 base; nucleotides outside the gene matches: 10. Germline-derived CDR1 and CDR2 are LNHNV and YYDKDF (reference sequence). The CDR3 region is CATSRTLRDRGTSNQPQHF. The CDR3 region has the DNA TGTGCCACCAGCAGAACACTACGGGACAGGGGGACAAGCAATCAGCCCCAGCATTTT.

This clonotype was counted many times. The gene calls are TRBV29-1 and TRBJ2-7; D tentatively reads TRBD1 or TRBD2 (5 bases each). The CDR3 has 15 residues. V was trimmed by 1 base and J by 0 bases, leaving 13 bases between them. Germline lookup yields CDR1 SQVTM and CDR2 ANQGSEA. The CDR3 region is CSVEGRRDGSYEQYF. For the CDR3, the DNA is TGCAGCGTTGAAGGGCGTAGGGACGGCTCCTACGAGCAGTACTTC.

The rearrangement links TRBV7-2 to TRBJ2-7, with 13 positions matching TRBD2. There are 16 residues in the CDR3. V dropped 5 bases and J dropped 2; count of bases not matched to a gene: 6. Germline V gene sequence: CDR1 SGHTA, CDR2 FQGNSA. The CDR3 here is CASSPGLAGATYEQYF. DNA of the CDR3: TGTGCCAGCAGCCCTGGACTAGCGGGAGCCACCTACGAGCAGTACTTC. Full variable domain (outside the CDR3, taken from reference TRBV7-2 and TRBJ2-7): GAGVSQSPSNKVTEKGKDVELRCDPISGHTALYWYRQSLGQGLEFLIYFQGNSAPDKSGLPSDRFSAERTGGSVSTLTIQRTQQEDSAVYLCASSPGLAGATYEQYFGPGTRLTVT.

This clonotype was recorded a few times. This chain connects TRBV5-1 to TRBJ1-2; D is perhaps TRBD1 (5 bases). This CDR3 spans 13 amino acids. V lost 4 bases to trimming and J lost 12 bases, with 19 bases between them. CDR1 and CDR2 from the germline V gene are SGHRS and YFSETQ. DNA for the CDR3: TGCGCCAGCAGCCCGGGACGGCCTGAATTGAACACCTTC. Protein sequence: CASSPGRPELNTF.

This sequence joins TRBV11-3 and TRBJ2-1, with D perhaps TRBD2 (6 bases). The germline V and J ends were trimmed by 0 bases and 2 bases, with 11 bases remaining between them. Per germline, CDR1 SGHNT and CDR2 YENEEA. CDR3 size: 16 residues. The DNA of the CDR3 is TGTGCCAGCAGCTTAGATCTGGAGGGGCCCTACAATGAGCAGTTCTTC. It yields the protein CASSLDLEGPYNEQFF.

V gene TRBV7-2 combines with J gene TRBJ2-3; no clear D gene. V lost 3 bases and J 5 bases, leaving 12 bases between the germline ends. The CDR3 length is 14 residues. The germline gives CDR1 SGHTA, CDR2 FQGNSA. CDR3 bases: TGTGCCAGCAGCTTCCGGTTCGTGGGAGATACGCAGTATTTT. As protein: CASSFRFVGDTQYF. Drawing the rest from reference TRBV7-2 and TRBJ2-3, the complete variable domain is GAGVSQSPSNKVTEKGKDVELRCDPISGHTALYWYRQSLGQGLEFLIYFQGNSAPDKSGLPSDRFSAERTGGSVSTLTIQRTQQEDSAVYLCASSFRFVGDTQYFGPGTRLTVL.